The 25 T cell receptor beta chains below all came from one sample that was sequenced in a study of identical twins. TCRdb independently ran MiXCR on the 5' RACE reads; one entry per CDR3 protein. The table has about 220,000 distinct CDR3 sequences, 6.5% to 8.5% seen once. This same sample was also part of a study on yellow fever vaccine responses in identical twins.

The sequencing input was memory (CD45RO+) T cells sorted from blood. The receptors were gathered from a woman under 30 in good health.

The chain carries TRBV24-1 and TRBJ2-3; D call uncertain. The V gene's germline CDR1 is KGHDR and CDR2 SFDVKD. The CDR3 extends over 13 amino acids. V lost 3 bases to trimming and J lost 6 bases, with 9 bases between them. The CDR3: CATSDASIDTQYF. The CDR3 DNA reads TGTGCCACCAGTGATGCCTCTATCGATACGCAGTATTTT.

In its sample, this clonotype was seen many times. The gene calls are TRBV3-1 and TRBJ2-3; weak D call: TRBD1 (5 bases). Trimming took off 4 bases at V and 4 bases at J, with 12 bases between the two ends. Germline V gives CDR1 LGHDT, CDR2 YNNKEL (reference sequence). CDR3 length: 14 amino acids. The CDR3 DNA reads as TGTGCCAGCAGCCGGTTGGGGCCTCCAGATACGCAGTATTTT. This gives the protein CASSRLGPPDTQYF.

The table lists this clonotype with many counts. This sequence joins TRBV29-1 and TRBJ2-2; D gene ambiguous. Germline loops: CDR1 SQVTM, CDR2 ANQGSEA. The V end lost 0 bases, the J end lost 2 bases, and 10 bases lay between the germline ends. This CDR3 contains 15 residues. The CDR3 loop reads CSVEEAKTNTGELFF. The CDR3 nucleotides are TGCAGCGTTGAAGAAGCGAAAACTAACACCGGGGAGCTGTTTTTT.

This clonotype was found a few times. The chain joins TRBV27 to TRBJ2-5, with TRBD2 identical over 7 bases. CDR1 and CDR2 from the germline V gene are MNHEY and SMNVEV (reference sequence). CDR3 size: 15 residues. Trimming cost V 2 bases and J 5 bases; bases outside gene matches: 8. CDR3 DNA sequence: TGTGCCAGCAGTTTAACCCCTCGGGGGGACGAGACCCAGTACTTC. It yields the protein CASSLTPRGDETQYF.

This clonotype has ten or more counts. This chain joins TRBV29-1 and TRBJ2-1; no reliable D call. Germline V gene data show CDR1 as SQVTM and CDR2 as ANQGSEA. Trimming stripped 4 bases from V and 5 bases from J, with 12 bases between. This CDR3 has 13 residues. The CDR3 loop is CSVGRSQDNEQFF. The CDR3 nucleotides are TGCAGCGTTGGGCGTTCCCAGGACAATGAGCAGTTCTTC.

There are a few counts of this clonotype. The V and J genes are TRBV20-1 and TRBJ2-1; 10 bases are shared with TRBD2. V gave up 6 bases and J gave up 8 bases; unmatched junction bases: 16. The CDR3 consists of 16 residues. The germline CDR1 and CDR2 sequences are DFQATT and SNEGSKA (reference sequence). This CDR3 is CSAPPSAGGPVDEQFF. CDR3 nucleotide sequence: TGCAGTGCCCCGCCATCAGCGGGGGGGCCAGTCGATGAGCAGTTCTTC.

The chain is built from TRBV12-3 or TRBV12-4 and TRBJ1-4, with D uncertain. The CDR3 spans 16 residues. V dropped 2 bases and J dropped 4 bases, with 14 bases sitting between them. The CDR3 coding sequence is TGTGCCAGCAGTTTAATGGTGGGAACCCTTAATGAAAAACTGTTTTTT. Residues: CASSLMVGTLNEKLFF.

The chain links TRBV20-1 to TRBJ2-3; D uncertain. CDR3 length: 13 residues. V was shortened by 4 bases and J by 2 bases, with 10 bases between the two germline ends. CDR1 and CDR2 from the germline V gene are DFQATT and SNEGSKA (reference sequence). The CDR3 DNA sequence: TGCAGTGCTAAGGAAGTGCACACAGATACGCAGTATTTT. It yields the protein CSAKEVHTDTQYF.

This clonotype showed up just a few times. This chain joins TRBV6-1 and TRBJ2-1, with D maybe TRBD2 (6 bases). This CDR3 has 11 amino acids. Germline lookup yields CDR1 MNHNS and CDR2 SASEGT. Trimming pared 7 bases from V and 7 bases from J, leaving 8 bases between. As DNA, the CDR3 is TGTGCCAGCAAGCTAGCGAATGAGCAGTTCTTC. Its translation is CASKLANEQFF.

This clonotype has more than one count but fewer than ten. CDR3 bases: TGCGCCAGCAGAAGCGGGGGGGATAACTATGGCTACACCTTC. Translating it yields CASRSGGDNYGYTF. V gene TRBV5-1 combines with J gene TRBJ1-2, with a weak D call TRBD1 (5 bases). The CDR3 covers 14 residues. CDR1 SGHRS and CDR2 YFSETQ come from the germline V gene. Between the trimmed V and J ends, which lost 5 bases and 1 base, there was a span of 12 bases.

This clonotype was seen repeatedly, ten times or more. V and J are TRBV5-1 and TRBJ2-1; D may be TRBD1 (5 bases). Trimming stripped 0 bases from V and 3 bases from J, with 10 bases between. CDR3 size: 15 residues. Germline V lookup: CDR1 SGHRS, CDR2 YFSETQ. The CDR3 protein is CASSLARAIYNEQFF. The CDR3 DNA reads as TGCGCCAGCAGCTTGGCCAGGGCTATCTACAATGAGCAGTTCTTC.

This clonotype was recorded at least ten times. The V call is TRBV5-1, the J call TRBJ2-7; 7 nucleotides match TRBD2. CDR3 length equals 14 residues. V trimming: 4 bases; J trimming: 2 bases; junction bases outside the gene matches: 6. Germline V lookup: CDR1 SGHRS, CDR2 YFSETQ. The CDR3 region has the DNA TGCGCCAGCAGCAACGGGGGGACGGCCTACGAGCAGTACTTC. It encodes CASSNGGTAYEQYF.

The chain carries TRBV6-5 and TRBJ2-1; 12 bases line up with TRBD2. Germline values: CDR1 MNHEY, CDR2 SVGAGI. This CDR3 contains 17 residues. V dropped 0 bases and J dropped 9; count of bases not matched to a gene: 9. CDR3 sequence reads: CASSYSGLAGGLSEQFF. DNA of the CDR3: TGTGCCAGCAGTTACTCGGGGCTAGCGGGGGGGTTGAGTGAGCAGTTCTTC.

There are a few counts of this clonotype. The chain carries TRBV3-1 and TRBJ1-2; 7 bases match TRBD1. Germline V gene sequence: CDR1 LGHDT, CDR2 YNNKEL (reference sequence). The CDR3 spans 14 residues. V lost 0 bases and J lost 2; bases outside the gene matches: 0. CDR3 sequence reads: CASSQETGNYGYTF. Written as DNA, the CDR3 is TGTGCCAGCAGCCAAGAGACAGGGAACTATGGCTACACCTTC.

V gene TRBV7-8 combines with J gene TRBJ1-2, with D perhaps TRBD1 (5 bases). Trimming shortened V by 0 bases and J by 0 bases, and 14 bases separated the two germline ends. This CDR3 has 17 residues. The germline V gene encodes CDR1 SGHVS and CDR2 FQNEAQ. The CDR3 DNA reads TGTGCCAGCAGCTTAGCGGATCGACAGCGTTCTAACTATGGCTACACCTTC. It is translated as CASSLADRQRSNYGYTF.

The rearrangement uses TRBV28 and TRBJ1-6, with 7 bases lining up with TRBD1. J gave up 1 base and V 4 bases, and 7 bases lay outside the gene matches. Germline CDR1 is MDHEN and CDR2 is SYDVKM. The CDR3 contains 17 residues. The CDR3 here is CASSSGRRGSYNSPLHF. The CDR3 DNA reads as TGTGCCAGCAGTTCAGGGCGCAGGGGGTCCTATAATTCACCCCTCCACTTT.

This clonotype was seen at least ten times. V and J are TRBV7-2 and TRBJ2-1, with 7 nucleotides matching TRBD2. From germline, CDR1 is SGHTA and CDR2 FQGNSA. V dropped 5 bases and J dropped 0; count of bases not matched to a gene: 4. This CDR3 region has 15 residues. CDR3 protein: CASSKTSDSYNEQFF. The CDR3 nucleotides read TGTGCCAGCAGCAAAACTAGCGACTCCTACAATGAGCAGTTCTTC.

In its sample, this clonotype was seen many times. This chain connects TRBV5-1 to TRBJ2-3; 12 positions match TRBD2. Germline CDR1 and CDR2: SGHRS and YFSETQ. Trimming at V came to 5 bases and at J to 5 bases, leaving 3 bases not matched to a gene. The CDR3 is made up of 14 amino acids. The CDR3 DNA is TGCGCCAGCAGTAAACTAGCGGGAGGAGATACGCAGTATTTT. It is translated as CASSKLAGGDTQYF. Combining the CDR3 with reference TRBV5-1 and TRBJ2-3 gives the whole variable domain KAGVTQTPRYLIKTRGQQVTLSCSPISGHRSVSWYQQTPGQGLQFLFEYFSETQRNKGNFPGRFSGRQFSNSRSEMNVSTLELGDSALYLCASSKLAGGDTQYFGPGTRLTVL.

The chain combines TRBV4-2 with TRBJ2-3, with 11 nucleotides matching TRBD2. This CDR3 region has 20 residues. V lost 0 bases to trimming and J lost 2 bases; unmatched junction nucleotides: 13. The germline CDR1 and CDR2 sequences are LGHNA and YNFKEQ. The CDR3 protein is CASSQDRASGGYKNTDTQYF. The CDR3 coding sequence is TGTGCCAGCAGCCAAGATCGGGCTAGCGGGGGGTATAAAAACACAGATACGCAGTATTTT.

The V and J genes are TRBV3-1 and TRBJ1-2, with 7 bases that match TRBD1. The CDR3 length is 15 residues. The ends lost 1 base at V and 4 bases at J; junction bases unmatched: 6. Germline loops: CDR1 LGHDT, CDR2 YNNKEL (reference sequence). In nucleotides, the CDR3 is TGTGCCAGCAGCCAAGGGACAGGTCTTACCTATGGCTACACCTTC. As protein: CASSQGTGLTYGYTF.

The V call is TRBV11-1, the J call TRBJ2-6, with 10 bases that match TRBD1. Trimming cost V 5 bases and J 0 bases; bases outside gene matches: 7. Per germline, CDR1 SGHAT and CDR2 FQDESV (reference sequence). CDR3 size: 18 residues. The CDR3 coding sequence is TGTGCCAGCAGCCTGGGACAGGGGACAATCTCTGGGGCCAACGTCCTGACTTTC. Encoded protein: CASSLGQGTISGANVLTF.

This clonotype was seen more than once but under ten times. This rearrangement joins TRBV12-3 or TRBV12-4 to TRBJ2-7; D may be TRBD1 (6 bases). Deletions cut 4 bases from V and 2 bases from J, with 15 bases between. The CDR3 is 15 amino acids. The CDR3, as DNA: TGTGCCAGCAGTTCCAACAGGGCGGGTACCTACGAGCAGTACTTC. Its protein product is CASSSNRAGTYEQYF.

This sequence joins TRBV19 and TRBJ2-3; D is undetermined. Deletions cut 2 bases from V and 1 base from J, with 7 bases between. The CDR3 consists of 14 residues. Germline CDR1 and CDR2: LNHDA and SQIVND (reference sequence). CDR3 bases: TGTGCCAGTAGTATATTCTGGGGCACAGATACGCAGTATTTT. It specifies CASSIFWGTDTQYF. Filled out from reference TRBV19 and TRBJ2-3, the complete variable domain reads DGGITQSPKYLFRKEGQNVTLSCEQNLNHDAMYWYRQDPGQGLRLIYYSQIVNDFQKGDIAEGYSVSREKKESFPLTVTSAQKNPTAFYLCASSIFWGTDTQYFGPGTRLTVL.

Many counts were recorded for this clonotype. The CDR3 bases are TGTGCCAGCAGCCAACGGATGGCGGGGACCTACGAGCAGTACTTC. Residues: CASSQRMAGTYEQYF. The chain recombines TRBV4-2 with TRBJ2-7; a weak D match, TRBD2 (6 bases). CDR1 and CDR2 (germline): LGHNA, YNFKEQ. The CDR3 contains 15 residues. The germline V and J ends were trimmed by 2 bases and 2 bases, with 13 bases remaining between them.

This clonotype has at least ten counts. V and J are TRBV7-2 and TRBJ2-2; D is unclear. In germline, CDR1 is SGHTA, CDR2 FQGNSA. This CDR3 is built from 14 residues. Deletions cut 1 base from V and 6 bases from J, with 9 bases between. In DNA form, the CDR3 reads TGTGCCAGCAGCTTAGATGGATATGCCGGGGAGCTGTTTTTT. Translating it yields CASSLDGYAGELFF.